This T cell receptor beta chain was documented in a study of blood T cell repertoires in COVID-19. Turning to the study itself: The study drew acute and convalescent COVID-19 samples from the United States, Italy and Spain. T cells, B-cell-depleted T cells, or PBMCs supplied cDNA or gDNA.

Source study methods: Counts of nucleated cells, estimated from reference gene primer amplification, were obtained. Libraries were prepared by immunoSEQ multiplex PCR; TCRdb keeps only in-frame clonotypes and omits some of them. D and trimming were read from the DNA, whereas the V and J calls and clone size are those reported in that table. In the table there are about 220,000 clones, 80% to 85% of which are singletons. This clonotype was sampled from an older woman with acute or convalescent COVID-19. Specimen: peripheral blood.

As DNA, the CDR3 is TGTGCCAGCAGCTTCCAAGCGGGGGGCCACAATGAGCAGTTCTTC. This encodes CASSFQAGGHNEQFF. The genes are TRBV7-2 and TRBJ2-1, with TRBD2 matching 9 bases. The length of the CDR3 is 15 residues. Germline assignment: CDR1 SGHTA and CDR2 FQGNSA. The V gene end was trimmed by 3 bases and the J gene end by 5 bases; junction bases not matched to a gene: 5.